Listed here are 30 T cell receptor beta chains from one sample, sequenced in a study of T cell repertoires in cytomegalovirus infection. No antigen has been identified for these receptors. TCRdb reprocessed the reads via MiXCR and lists one record per CDR3 protein. The sample shows around 800,000 distinct CDR3 sequences, roughly 33% of them seen only once. This specimen was cultured CD8+ T cells from PBMCs, taken from culture after CMV antigen stimulation. The receptor source for this set is a human donor in good health (CMV status not recorded). Some clones in this sample may be carry-over from other donors' samples.

The V gene is TRBV12-3 or TRBV12-4, the J gene TRBJ2-1; no clear D gene. The CDR3 covers 12 residues. Deletions cut 5 bases from V and 11 bases from J, with 13 bases between. The DNA for the CDR3 is TGTGCCAGCAGTCCGGTTCACAGAAAGCAGTTCTTC. It encodes CASSPVHRKQFF.

The chain combines TRBV6-6 with TRBJ2-3, with D uncertain. The CDR3 has 16 amino acids. From germline, CDR1 is MNHNY and CDR2 SVGAGI (reference sequence). Trimming removed 0 bases from V and 2 bases from J, with 12 bases in between. CDR3 loop: CASSYSRPGNTDTQYF. The CDR3 DNA reads TGTGCCAGCAGTTACTCGAGACCAGGAAACACAGATACGCAGTATTTT.

This clonotype was observed a single time. This chain joins TRBV3-1 and TRBJ2-2, with 7 bases matching TRBD1. V shed 0 bases and J 0 bases; nucleotides not matched to a gene: 13. This CDR3 spans 20 amino acids. Germline V CDR1 and CDR2: LGHDT, YNNKEL (reference sequence). In DNA form, the CDR3 reads TGTGCCAGCAGCCAAGACCAATTCTTACCCGGGACAGCGAACACCGGGGAGCTGTTTTTT. Encoded protein: CASSQDQFLPGTANTGELFF.

CDR3 residues: CASSLGILNTEAFF. The CDR3 DNA reads as TGCGCCAGCAGCCTAGGCATCTTGAACACTGAAGCTTTCTTT. V and J are TRBV4-3 and TRBJ1-1, with D unresolved. V was trimmed by 4 bases and J by 0 bases, leaving 9 bases between them. This CDR3 has 14 residues. CDR1 LGHNA and CDR2 YSLEER come from the germline V gene.

The chain carries TRBV7-9 and TRBJ2-2; a possible D gene is TRBD2 (6 bases). The V and J ends lost 5 bases and 9 bases respectively, with 16 bases between them. This CDR3 comprises 14 residues. Germline lookup yields CDR1 SEHNR and CDR2 FQNEAQ (reference sequence). CDR3 protein: CASSPRDSPRELFF. Written as DNA, the CDR3 is TGTGCCAGCAGCCCCCGGGACTCCCCCAGGGAGCTGTTTTTT.

This clonotype was counted only a few times. The chain couples TRBV6-1 to TRBJ2-3; D unclear. This CDR3 is 15 amino acids long. Germline CDR1 MNHNS, CDR2 SASEGT. Trimming shortened V by 5 bases and J by 2 bases, and 14 bases separated the two germline ends. The CDR3 loop reads CASSSSMAITDTQYF. CDR3 nucleotides: TGTGCCAGCAGTTCGTCGATGGCGATCACAGATACGCAGTATTTT.

This clonotype was picked up many times. This chain uses TRBV6-1 with TRBJ1-1; 7 bases fit TRBD1. V was clipped by 8 bases and J by 4 bases; unmatched bases: 7. Germline assignment: CDR1 MNHNS and CDR2 SASEGT. This CDR3 contains 13 residues. In nucleotides, the CDR3 is TGTGCCAGCGTTAAGGCAGGGGGCACTGAAGCTTTCTTT. Its translation: CASVKAGGTEAFF.

The chain combines TRBV5-1 with TRBJ2-7, with 8 bases that match TRBD2. This CDR3 is 15 amino acids long. The germline V gene encodes CDR1 SGHRS and CDR2 YFSETQ. After removal of 2 bases from V and 2 bases from J, the junction contained 6 bases not matched to a gene. The CDR3 here is CASSLESGGPYEQYF. Here the CDR3 DNA reads TGCGCCAGCAGCTTAGAGAGCGGGGGCCCCTACGAGCAGTACTTC.

This chain uses TRBV19 with TRBJ1-3; tentatively, D is TRBD1 (5 bases). Germline V lookup: CDR1 LNHDA, CDR2 SQIVND (reference sequence). V was shortened by 7 bases and J by 4 bases, with 26 bases between the two germline ends. The CDR3 has 18 amino acids. The CDR3 region is CASTPRRGGTRGGNTIYF. CDR3 in DNA: TGTGCCAGTACCCCACGGCGGGGGGGAACACGAGGAGGAAACACCATATATTTT. Complete variable domain (other parts from reference TRBV19 and TRBJ1-3): DGGITQSPKYLFRKEGQNVTLSCEQNLNHDAMYWYRQDPGQGLRLIYYSQIVNDFQKGDIAEGYSVSREKKESFPLTVTSAQKNPTAFYLCASTPRRGGTRGGNTIYFGEGSWLTVV.

The genes are TRBV5-4 and TRBJ2-3, with 7 positions matching TRBD2. CDR3 length: 14 residues. Losses at the gene ends were 4 bases for V and 4 bases for J; bases not matched to a gene: 6. The germline CDR1 and CDR2 sequences are SGHNT and YYREEE (reference sequence). DNA of the CDR3: TGTGCCAGCAGCGGAACGGGGGGATCAGATACGCAGTATTTT. It translates to CASSGTGGSDTQYF.

The sample holds one count of this clonotype. The V gene is TRBV10-1, the J gene TRBJ2-7; TRBD2 is a possible D gene (5 bases). V was pared by 3 bases and J by 5 bases, with 11 bases between. CDR1 is WNHNN and CDR2 is SYGVQD in the germline V gene (reference sequence). The CDR3 extends over 13 amino acids. Here the CDR3 DNA reads TGCGCCAGCAGTGATCCGAAGGGAGACGAGCAGTACTTC. It codes for CASSDPKGDEQYF.

This clonotype turned up a few times. This rearrangement joins TRBV10-3 to TRBJ2-3, with a weak D call TRBD1 (5 bases). Per the germline V gene, CDR1 is ENHRY and CDR2 is SYGVKD. The CDR3 contains 14 residues. Trimming pared 2 bases from V and 2 bases from J, leaving 8 bases between. Written as DNA, the CDR3 is TGTGCCATCAGTGAGGGACAATTCACAGATACGCAGTATTTT. As protein: CAISEGQFTDTQYF.

This CDR3 is CASSYSVDTEAFF. The CDR3 coding sequence is TGTGCCAGCAGCTACTCCGTAGACACTGAAGCTTTCTTT. The chain links TRBV7-9 to TRBJ1-1; no clear D gene. The CDR3 runs to 13 residues. V was clipped by 4 bases and J by 3 bases, with 9 bases between them. Germline V CDR1 and CDR2: SEHNR, FQNEAQ (reference sequence).

This chain joins TRBV6-5 and TRBJ2-1; D is unresolved. This CDR3 spans 13 amino acids. V was pared by 7 bases and J by 0 bases, with 7 bases between. The germline CDR1 and CDR2 sequences are MNHEY and SVGAGI. The DNA for the CDR3 is TGTGCCAGCAAACAGAGCTCCTACAATGAGCAGTTCTTC. This encodes CASKQSSYNEQFF.

This clonotype was counted only a few times. The chain combines TRBV10-3 with TRBJ1-1; D is possibly TRBD1 (5 bases). This CDR3 contains 11 residues. V lost 6 bases to trimming and J lost 8 bases, with 10 bases between them. Germline lookup yields CDR1 ENHRY and CDR2 SYGVKD. This CDR3 reads CAIRKGPEAFF. The CDR3 DNA reads as TGTGCCATCAGAAAGGGGCCAGAAGCTTTCTTT.

The genes are TRBV7-2 and TRBJ1-2; D gene ambiguous. CDR1 SGHTA and CDR2 FQGNSA come from the germline V gene. V was trimmed by 4 bases and J by 8 bases, leaving 14 bases between them. The CDR3 extends over 13 amino acids. The CDR3 coding sequence is TGTGCCAGCAGCTCTCCTGGGGTCGTAGGCTACACCTTC. Residues: CASSSPGVVGYTF.

This chain joins TRBV27 and TRBJ2-3; 7 positions match TRBD2. CDR1 is MNHEY and CDR2 is SMNVEV in the germline V gene (reference sequence). The length of the CDR3 is 16 residues. The V gene end was trimmed by 1 base and the J gene end by 3 bases; junction bases not matched to a gene: 7. In DNA, the CDR3 is TGTGCCAGCAGTTTATACCCTAGCGGTTTAACAGATACGCAGTATTTT. Amino acid sequence: CASSLYPSGLTDTQYF.

The table lists this clonotype with many counts. The V call is TRBV6-6, the J call TRBJ2-2; no reliable D call. Germline assignment: CDR1 MNHNY and CDR2 SVGAGI (reference sequence). Trimming removed 4 bases at V and 1 base at J, with 13 bases between. CDR3 length: 16 residues. Here the CDR3 reads CASSSAVDWNTGELFF. The CDR3 DNA reads TGTGCCAGCAGTTCAGCAGTAGACTGGAACACCGGGGAGCTGTTTTTT.

The genes are TRBV19 and TRBJ1-1; D might be TRBD1 (6 bases). The CDR3 consists of 14 residues. CDR1 LNHDA and CDR2 SQIVND come from the germline V gene (reference sequence). The V gene lost 7 bases and the J gene lost 0 bases, with 12 bases spanning the gap. The chain's CDR3 is CASKTGDVNTEAFF. The CDR3 nucleotides are TGTGCCAGTAAGACAGGCGACGTGAACACTGAAGCTTTCTTT.

V and J are TRBV9 and TRBJ1-1; D is unclear. This CDR3 is 15 amino acids long. The V end was cut by 3 bases, the J end by 1 base, with 13 bases between. Germline CDR1 SGDLS, CDR2 YYNGEE. For the CDR3, the DNA is TGTGCCAGCAGCGCCCGCCCGGATGGGAACACTGAAGCTTTCTTT. Residues: CASSARPDGNTEAFF. Complete variable domain (other parts from reference TRBV9 and TRBJ1-1): DSGVTQTPKHLITATGQRVTLRCSPRSGDLSVYWYQQSLDQGLQFLIQYYNGEERAKGNILERFSAQQFPDLHSELNLSSLELGDSALYFCASSARPDGNTEAFFGQGTRLTVV.

V usage is TRBV5-4 and J usage is TRBJ2-7; 11 nucleotides agree with TRBD1. CDR3 length: 15 amino acids. With 4 bases clipped from V and 3 bases from J, the junction kept 6 bases outside the gene matches. The V gene's germline CDR1 is SGHNT and CDR2 YYREEE (reference sequence). This chain's CDR3 is CASSSLDRGHYEQYF. Here the CDR3 DNA reads TGTGCCAGCAGCAGTTTGGACAGGGGGCACTACGAGCAGTACTTC.

Remarks on this clonotype: A read error may produce the germline difference seen at one junction end. The chain combines TRBV12-5 with TRBJ2-2; 13 bases agree with TRBD2. Germline-derived CDR1 and CDR2 are LGHNT and FRNRAP. CDR3 length: 17 residues. The CDR3 protein is CASGPGTSGENTWELFF. The CDR3 DNA is TGTGCTAGTGGTCCGGGGACTAGCGGGGAAAACACCTGGGAGCTGTTTTTT.

This clonotype was recorded many times. The chain joins TRBV12-3 or TRBV12-4 to TRBJ1-6; the match to TRBD1 covers 7 bases. The CDR3 is 17 residues long. Germline trimming cut 6 bases from V and 0 bases from J; bases unmatched to any gene: 8. CDR3 sequence: CASSRADRSSYNSPLHF. In nucleotides, the CDR3 is TGTGCCAGCAGCCGTGCGGACAGGAGCTCCTATAATTCACCCCTCCACTTT.

The CDR3 loop is CASSSPGMNTEAFF. As DNA, the CDR3 is TGTGCCAGCAGTTCCCCAGGGATGAACACTGAAGCTTTCTTT. The chain recombines TRBV27 with TRBJ1-1; a weak D match, TRBD1 (5 bases). Per germline, CDR1 MNHEY and CDR2 SMNVEV (reference sequence). V was cut by 4 bases and J by 0 bases, with 9 bases left in between. CDR3 size: 14 residues.

This clonotype has just a few counts. V is TRBV6-6 and J is TRBJ1-1, with a weak D call TRBD1 (6 bases). Deletions cut 0 bases from V and 6 bases from J, with 14 bases between. CDR1 is MNHNY and CDR2 is SVGAGI in the germline V gene (reference sequence). CDR3 size: 15 residues. The CDR3 bases are TGTGCCAGCAGTTACTCCACCCACAGGGACGCTGAAGCTTTCTTT. Encoded protein: CASSYSTHRDAEAFF.

This chain links TRBV6-4 with TRBJ2-1; either TRBD1 or TRBD2 may supply D (5 bases each). This CDR3 spans 15 amino acids. The germline CDR1 and CDR2 sequences are MRHNA and SNTAGT. V shed 3 bases and J shed 5 bases, with 14 bases lying between them. CDR3 DNA: TGTGCCAGCAGTGAGAGGGACCGGGGCAACAATGAGCAGTTCTTC. It yields the protein CASSERDRGNNEQFF.

The J gene is TRBJ2-4, the V gene TRBV4-1; TRBD1 matches 9 bases. V shed 4 bases and J 7 bases; nucleotides not matched to a gene: 8. The CDR3 loop spans 15 amino acids. CDR1 and CDR2 from the germline V gene are MGHRA and YSYEKL. The CDR3: CASSPLGQGENIQYF. The CDR3 bases are TGCGCCAGCAGCCCCTTGGGACAGGGTGAGAACATTCAGTACTTC.

The chain employs TRBV19 and TRBJ2-7, with TRBD1 matching 7 bases. The CDR3 is 15 residues long. Germline lookup yields CDR1 LNHDA and CDR2 SQIVND (reference sequence). Germline trimming cut 2 bases from V and 1 base from J; bases unmatched to any gene: 5. The CDR3 DNA follows: TGTGCCAGTAGTATACTATGGGACAGTTCCTACGAGCAGTACTTC. It translates to CASSILWDSSYEQYF.

This rearrangement joins TRBV10-3 to TRBJ2-1; TRBD2 is a possible D gene (6 bases). The CDR3 length is 15 residues. Per the germline V gene, CDR1 is ENHRY and CDR2 is SYGVKD. The V end lost 8 bases, the J end lost 8 bases, and 22 bases lay between the germline ends. CDR3 sequence (DNA): TGTGCCATCCTTGTCGGCGGGGCCGAGTGCGATGAGCAGTTCTTC. It specifies CAILVGGAECDEQFF.

The V and J genes are TRBV12-3 or TRBV12-4 and TRBJ2-5; no clear D gene. V was trimmed by 6 bases and J by 1 base, leaving 18 bases between them. The CDR3 runs to 16 residues. DNA of the CDR3: TGTGCCAGCAGCCCGACAATGGCGAGATCCCAAGAGACCCAGTACTTC. Its translation: CASSPTMARSQETQYF.